The 8 T cell receptor beta chains reported below all come from one sample, sequenced in a study of cytomegalovirus exposure and HLA in healthy donors. TCRdb's table, derived via immunoSEQ multiplex PCR, lists solely in-frame clones and lacks some. The table shows 300,000 or so clones, with roughly 86% occurring only once. Sequencing was carried out using PBMCs. The receptor source for this set is a man aged 30 to 45 in good health and CMV-seronegative.

The J gene is TRBJ1-2, the V gene TRBV7-9, with 9 bases fitting TRBD1. V shed 0 bases, J shed 1 base, and the junction held 3 bases outside the gene matches. The CDR3 has 16 amino acids. Germline V lookup: CDR1 SEHNR, CDR2 FQNEAQ (reference sequence). The CDR3 region is CASSLAGTGLNYGYTF. The CDR3 DNA reads as TGTGCCAGCAGCTTAGCGGGGACAGGGCTTAACTATGGCTACACCTTC.

The genes are TRBV27 and TRBJ2-7, with TRBD1 identical over 9 bases. Per germline, CDR1 MNHEY and CDR2 SMNVEV (reference sequence). The CDR3 is 15 residues long. J was trimmed by 4 bases and V by 3 bases; bases with no gene match: 7. CDR3: CASSLTGQGRYEQYF. DNA for the CDR3: TGTGCCAGCAGTTTGACAGGACAGGGGAGGTACGAGCAGTACTTC.

V and J are TRBV11-2 and TRBJ1-2; unclear D gene. Per the germline V gene, CDR1 is SGHAT and CDR2 is FQNNGV. V lost 5 bases and J 5 bases, leaving 12 bases between the germline ends. CDR3 length: 13 amino acids. CDR3 residues: CASSEDPRYGYTF. CDR3 sequence (DNA): TGTGCCAGCAGCGAGGATCCGCGGTATGGCTACACCTTC. The whole variable domain, filled in from reference TRBV11-2 and TRBJ1-2, reads EAGVAQSPRYKIIEKRQSVAFWCNPISGHATLYWYQQILGQGPKLLIQFQNNGVVDDSQLPKDRFSAERLKGVDSTLKIQPAKLEDSAVYLCASSEDPRYGYTFGSGTRLTVV.

V usage is TRBV19 and J usage is TRBJ2-7; TRBD1 matches at 8 bases. Looked up from germline, CDR1 is LNHDA and CDR2 is SQIVND (reference sequence). There are 14 residues in the CDR3. V dropped 4 bases and J dropped 5; count of bases not matched to a gene: 7. CDR3 in amino acids: CASSTWTGLNEQYF. The DNA for the CDR3 is TGTGCCAGTAGTACGTGGACAGGGCTAAACGAGCAGTACTTC.

This sequence joins TRBV19 and TRBJ1-2; tentative D call: TRBD1 (5 bases). The CDR3 sequence is 15 residues long. The V gene's germline CDR1 is LNHDA and CDR2 SQIVND (reference sequence). The germline V and J ends were trimmed by 4 bases and 5 bases, with 17 bases remaining between them. This chain's CDR3 is CASSRPAGRMYGYTF. CDR3 sequence (DNA): TGTGCCAGTAGTAGACCAGCGGGACGGATGTATGGCTACACCTTC.

The chain carries TRBV7-8 and TRBJ1-1, with 9 bases identical to TRBD1. V shed 5 bases, J shed 1 base, and the junction held 5 bases outside the gene matches. The CDR3 is made up of 15 amino acids. The germline gives CDR1 SGHVS, CDR2 FQNEAQ. As DNA, the CDR3 is TGTGCCAGCAGCCCGACAGGGGGTGGGAACACTGAAGCTTTCTTT. Its translation is CASSPTGGGNTEAFF. The full variable domain, in which reference TRBV7-8 and TRBJ1-1 provide the parts outside the CDR3, is GAGVSQSPRYKVAKRGQDVALRCDPISGHVSLFWYQQALGQGPEFLTYFQNEAQLDKSGLPSDRFFAERPEGSVSTLKIQRTQQEDSAVYLCASSPTGGGNTEAFFGQGTRLTVV.

In this sample, this clone turned up once. V usage is TRBV4-2 and J usage is TRBJ1-5; D not resolved. The CDR3 runs to 15 residues. Trimming removed 0 bases from V and 6 bases from J, with 12 bases in between. The germline CDR1 and CDR2 sequences are LGHNA and YNFKEQ. CDR3 sequence reads: CASSQDPGEGQPQHF. For the CDR3, the DNA is TGTGCCAGCAGCCAAGACCCCGGGGAGGGTCAGCCCCAGCATTTT.

This chain connects TRBV5-6 to TRBJ2-7, with 7 bases that match TRBD2. Per germline, CDR1 SGHDT and CDR2 YYEEEE. CDR3 length equals 15 residues. The junction had 8 bases not matched to a gene; V was cut back by 4 bases and J by 1 base. CDR3 protein: CASSLGGDYSYEQYF. The CDR3 nucleotides are TGTGCCAGCAGCCTGGGTGGGGACTATTCCTACGAGCAGTACTTC.